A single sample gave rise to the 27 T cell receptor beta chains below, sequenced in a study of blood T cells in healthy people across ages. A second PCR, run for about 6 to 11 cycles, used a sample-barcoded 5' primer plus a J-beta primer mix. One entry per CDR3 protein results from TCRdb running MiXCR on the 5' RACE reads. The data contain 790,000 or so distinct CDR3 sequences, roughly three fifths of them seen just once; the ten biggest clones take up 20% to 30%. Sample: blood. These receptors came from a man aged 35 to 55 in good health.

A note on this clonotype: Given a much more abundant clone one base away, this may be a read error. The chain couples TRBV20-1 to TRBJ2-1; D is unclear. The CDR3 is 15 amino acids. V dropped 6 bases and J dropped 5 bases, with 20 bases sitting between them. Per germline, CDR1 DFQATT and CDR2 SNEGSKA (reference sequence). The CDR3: CSASCVGSLNNEQFF. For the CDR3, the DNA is TGCAGTGCCAGCTGTGTCGGGTCGCTAAACAATGAGCAGTTCTTC.

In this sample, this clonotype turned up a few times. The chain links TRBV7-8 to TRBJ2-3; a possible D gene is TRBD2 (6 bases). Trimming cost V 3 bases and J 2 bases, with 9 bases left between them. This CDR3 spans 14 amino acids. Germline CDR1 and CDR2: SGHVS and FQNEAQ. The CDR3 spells CASSLGLNTDTQYF. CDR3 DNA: TGTGCCAGCAGCTTGGGACTTAACACAGATACGCAGTATTTT. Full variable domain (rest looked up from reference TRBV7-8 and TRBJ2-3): GAGVSQSPRYKVAKRGQDVALRCDPISGHVSLFWYQQALGQGPEFLTYFQNEAQLDKSGLPSDRFFAERPEGSVSTLKIQRTQQEDSAVYLCASSLGLNTDTQYFGPGTRLTVL.

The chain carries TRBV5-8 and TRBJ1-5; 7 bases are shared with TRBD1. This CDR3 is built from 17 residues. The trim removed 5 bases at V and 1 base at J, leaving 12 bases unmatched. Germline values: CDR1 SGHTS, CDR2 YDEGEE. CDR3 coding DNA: TGTGCCAGCAGAGAATATACAGGGGAAGGGAGCAATCAGCCCCAGCATTTT. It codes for CASREYTGEGSNQPQHF.

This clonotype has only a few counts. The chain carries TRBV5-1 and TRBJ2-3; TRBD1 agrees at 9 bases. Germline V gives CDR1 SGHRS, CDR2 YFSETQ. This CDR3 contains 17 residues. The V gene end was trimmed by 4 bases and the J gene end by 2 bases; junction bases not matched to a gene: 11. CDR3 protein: CASSVGQGRGLTDTQYF. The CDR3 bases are TGCGCCAGCAGCGTGGGACAGGGAAGAGGGCTCACAGATACGCAGTATTTT.

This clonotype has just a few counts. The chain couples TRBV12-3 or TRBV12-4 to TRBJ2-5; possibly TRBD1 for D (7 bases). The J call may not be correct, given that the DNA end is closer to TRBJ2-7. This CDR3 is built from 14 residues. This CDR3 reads CASSTNGGTDEQYF. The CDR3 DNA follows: TGTGCCAGCAGTACGAATGGGGGGACAGACGAGCAGTACTTC.

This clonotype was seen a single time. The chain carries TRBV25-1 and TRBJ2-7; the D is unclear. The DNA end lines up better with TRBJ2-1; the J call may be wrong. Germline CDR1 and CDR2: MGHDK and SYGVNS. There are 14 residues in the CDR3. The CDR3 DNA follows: TGTGCCAGCAGTGAATATGACTCCGCCTACGAGCAGTTCTTC. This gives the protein CASSEYDSAYEQFF.

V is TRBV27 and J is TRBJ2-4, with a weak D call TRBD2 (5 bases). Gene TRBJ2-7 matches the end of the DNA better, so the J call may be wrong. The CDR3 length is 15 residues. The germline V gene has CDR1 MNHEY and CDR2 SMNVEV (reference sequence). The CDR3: CASRARVNRNYEQYF. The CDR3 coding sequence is TGTGCCAGCAGAGCGCGGGTCAATCGGAACTACGAGCAGTACTTC.

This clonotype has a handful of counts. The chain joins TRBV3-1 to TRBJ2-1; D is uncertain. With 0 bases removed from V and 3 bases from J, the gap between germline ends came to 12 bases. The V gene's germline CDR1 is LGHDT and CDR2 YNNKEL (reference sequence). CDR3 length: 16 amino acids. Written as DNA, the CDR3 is TGTGCCAGCAGCCAAGATCCCAATCCCTACTACAATGAGCAGTTCTTC. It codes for CASSQDPNPYYNEQFF.

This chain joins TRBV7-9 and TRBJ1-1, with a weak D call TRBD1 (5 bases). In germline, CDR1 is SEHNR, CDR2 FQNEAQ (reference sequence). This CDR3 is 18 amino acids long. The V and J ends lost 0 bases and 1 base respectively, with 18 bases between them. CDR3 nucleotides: TGTGCCAGCAGCTTAGCGCTAACTCGGGGCAGACAGAACACTGAAGCTTTCTTT. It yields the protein CASSLALTRGRQNTEAFF.

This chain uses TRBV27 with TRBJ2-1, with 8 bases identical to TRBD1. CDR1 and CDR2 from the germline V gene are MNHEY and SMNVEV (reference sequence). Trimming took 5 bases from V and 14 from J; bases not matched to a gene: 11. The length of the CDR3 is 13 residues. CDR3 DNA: TGTGCCAGCAGTAATAACGACAGGGGTTTAAAGTTCTTC. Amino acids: CASSNNDRGLKFF.

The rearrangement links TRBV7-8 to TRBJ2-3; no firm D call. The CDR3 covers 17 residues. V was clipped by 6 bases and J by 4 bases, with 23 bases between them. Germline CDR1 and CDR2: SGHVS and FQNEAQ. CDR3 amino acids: CASSHPLRSRPSDTQYF. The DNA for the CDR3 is TGTGCCAGCAGTCATCCCTTGCGGTCAAGGCCTTCAGATACGCAGTATTTT. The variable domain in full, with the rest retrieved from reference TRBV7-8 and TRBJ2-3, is GAGVSQSPRYKVAKRGQDVALRCDPISGHVSLFWYQQALGQGPEFLTYFQNEAQLDKSGLPSDRFFAERPEGSVSTLKIQRTQQEDSAVYLCASSHPLRSRPSDTQYFGPGTRLTVL.

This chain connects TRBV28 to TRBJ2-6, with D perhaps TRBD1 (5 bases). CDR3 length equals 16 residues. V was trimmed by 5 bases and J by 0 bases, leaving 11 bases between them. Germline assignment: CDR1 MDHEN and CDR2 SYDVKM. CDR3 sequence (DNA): TGTGCCAGCAGTGCCTACGACAGCTCTGGGGCCAACGTCCTGACTTTC. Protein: CASSAYDSSGANVLTF.

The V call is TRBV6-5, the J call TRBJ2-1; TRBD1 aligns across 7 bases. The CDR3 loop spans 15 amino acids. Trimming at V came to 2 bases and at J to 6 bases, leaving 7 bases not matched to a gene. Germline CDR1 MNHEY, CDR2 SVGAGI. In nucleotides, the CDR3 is TGTGCCAGCAGTTACGAGGGGGCTCAGGGCAATGAGCAGTTCTTC. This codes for CASSYEGAQGNEQFF.

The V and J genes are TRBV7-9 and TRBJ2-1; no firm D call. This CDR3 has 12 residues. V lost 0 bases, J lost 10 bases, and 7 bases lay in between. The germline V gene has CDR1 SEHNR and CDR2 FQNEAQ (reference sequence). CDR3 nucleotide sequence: TGTGCCAGCAGCTTAGCGCTAACAGAGCAGTTCTTC. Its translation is CASSLALTEQFF.

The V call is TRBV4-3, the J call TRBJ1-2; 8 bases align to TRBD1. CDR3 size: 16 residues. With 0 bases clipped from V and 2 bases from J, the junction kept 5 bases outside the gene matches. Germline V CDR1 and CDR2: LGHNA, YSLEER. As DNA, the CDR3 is TGCGCCAGCAGCCAAGATCTGAGGGACAGGAACTATGGCTACACCTTC. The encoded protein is CASSQDLRDRNYGYTF.

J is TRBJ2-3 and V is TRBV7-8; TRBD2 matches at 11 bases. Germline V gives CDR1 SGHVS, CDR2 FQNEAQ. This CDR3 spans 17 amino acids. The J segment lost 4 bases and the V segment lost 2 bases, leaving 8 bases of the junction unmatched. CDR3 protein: CASSLLVGSGRADTQYF. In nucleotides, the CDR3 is TGTGCCAGCAGCTTATTAGTAGGTAGCGGGAGGGCAGATACGCAGTATTTT.

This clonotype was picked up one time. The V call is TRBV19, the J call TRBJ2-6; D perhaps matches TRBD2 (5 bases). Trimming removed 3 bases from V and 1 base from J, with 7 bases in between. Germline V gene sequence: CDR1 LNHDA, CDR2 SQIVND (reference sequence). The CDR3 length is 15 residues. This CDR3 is CASSIEGSGANVLTF. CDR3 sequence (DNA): TGTGCCAGTAGTATTGAGGGATCTGGGGCCAACGTCCTGACTTTC.

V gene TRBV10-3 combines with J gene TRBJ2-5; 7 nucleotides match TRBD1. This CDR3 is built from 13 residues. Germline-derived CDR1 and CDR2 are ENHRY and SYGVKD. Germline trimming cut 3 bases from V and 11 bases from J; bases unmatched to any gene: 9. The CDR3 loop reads CAISEKGAGEQYF. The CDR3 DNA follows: TGTGCCATCAGTGAAAAGGGGGCTGGGGAGCAGTACTTC.

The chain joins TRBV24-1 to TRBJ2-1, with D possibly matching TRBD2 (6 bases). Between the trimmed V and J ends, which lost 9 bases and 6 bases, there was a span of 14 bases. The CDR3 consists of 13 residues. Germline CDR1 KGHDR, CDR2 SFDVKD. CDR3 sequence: CATSARLVNEQFF. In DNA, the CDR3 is TGTGCCACCTCCGCCAGACTAGTCAATGAGCAGTTCTTC.

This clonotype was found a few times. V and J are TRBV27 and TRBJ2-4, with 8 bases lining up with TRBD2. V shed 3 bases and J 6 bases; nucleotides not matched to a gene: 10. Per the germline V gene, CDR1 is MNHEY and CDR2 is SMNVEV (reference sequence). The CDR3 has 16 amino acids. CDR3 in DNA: TGTGCCAGCAGTTTGGGACTAGACCCAACTACAAACATTCAGTACTTC. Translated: CASSLGLDPTTNIQYF.

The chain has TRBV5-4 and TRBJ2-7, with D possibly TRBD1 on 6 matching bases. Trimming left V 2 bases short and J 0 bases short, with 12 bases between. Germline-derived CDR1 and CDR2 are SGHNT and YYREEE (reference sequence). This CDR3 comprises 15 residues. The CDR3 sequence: CASSFPGQNSYEQYF. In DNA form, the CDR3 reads TGTGCCAGCAGCTTTCCGGGACAAAACTCCTACGAGCAGTACTTC.

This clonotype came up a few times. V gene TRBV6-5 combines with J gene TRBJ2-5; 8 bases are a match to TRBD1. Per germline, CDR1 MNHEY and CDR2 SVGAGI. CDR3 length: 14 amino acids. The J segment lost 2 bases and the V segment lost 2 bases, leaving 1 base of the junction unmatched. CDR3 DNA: TGTGCCAGCAGTTACCGGACAGGGCAAGAGACCCAGTACTTC. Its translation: CASSYRTGQETQYF.

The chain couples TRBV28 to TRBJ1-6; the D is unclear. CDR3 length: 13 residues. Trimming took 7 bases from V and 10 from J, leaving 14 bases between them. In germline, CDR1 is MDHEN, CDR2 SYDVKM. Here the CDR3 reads CASITGWESPLHF. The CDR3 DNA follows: TGTGCCAGCATTACCGGGTGGGAGTCACCCCTCCACTTT. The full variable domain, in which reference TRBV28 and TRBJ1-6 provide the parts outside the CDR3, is DVKVTQSSRYLVKRTGEKVFLECVQDMDHENMFWYRQDPGLGLRLIYFSYDVKMKEKGDIPEGYSVSREKKERFSLILESASTNQTSMYLCASITGWESPLHFGNGTRLTVT.

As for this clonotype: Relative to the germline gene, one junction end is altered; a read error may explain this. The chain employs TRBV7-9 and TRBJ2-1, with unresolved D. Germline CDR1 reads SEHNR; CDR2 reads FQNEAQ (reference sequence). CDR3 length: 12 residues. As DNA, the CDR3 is TGTTCCAGCTTTGACTCGTCGGATGAGCAGTTCTTC. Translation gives CSSFDSSDEQFF.

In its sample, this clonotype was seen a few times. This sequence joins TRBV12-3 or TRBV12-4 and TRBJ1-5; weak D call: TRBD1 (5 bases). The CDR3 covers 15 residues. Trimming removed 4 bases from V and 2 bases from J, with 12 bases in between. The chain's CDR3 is CASSSGRAGNQPQHF. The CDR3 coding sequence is TGTGCCAGCAGTTCGGGGCGGGCTGGCAATCAGCCCCAGCATTTT.

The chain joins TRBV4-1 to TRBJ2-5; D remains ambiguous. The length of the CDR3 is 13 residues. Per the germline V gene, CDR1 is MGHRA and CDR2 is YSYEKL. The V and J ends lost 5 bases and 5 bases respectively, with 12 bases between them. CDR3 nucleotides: TGCGCCAGCAGCACAACGATCGGGGAGACCCAGTACTTC. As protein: CASSTTIGETQYF.

CDR3 in DNA: TGTGCCAGCATCGTGGCCGCCAATTCACCCCTCCACTTT. Translated, it gives CASIVAANSPLHF. V gene TRBV6-1 combines with J gene TRBJ1-6, with no clear D. Germline CDR1 reads MNHNS; CDR2 reads SASEGT. Trimming took 7 bases from V and 7 from J, leaving 11 bases between them. The CDR3 contains 13 residues.